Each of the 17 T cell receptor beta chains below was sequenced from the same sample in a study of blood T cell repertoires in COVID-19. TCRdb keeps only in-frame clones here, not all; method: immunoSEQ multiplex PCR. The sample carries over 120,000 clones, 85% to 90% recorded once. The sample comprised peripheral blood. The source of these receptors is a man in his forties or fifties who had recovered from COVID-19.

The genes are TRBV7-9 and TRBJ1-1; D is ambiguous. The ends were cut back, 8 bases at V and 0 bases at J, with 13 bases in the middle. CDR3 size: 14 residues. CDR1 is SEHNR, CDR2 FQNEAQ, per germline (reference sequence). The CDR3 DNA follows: TGTGCCAGCTTAAACAGAGCTATGAACACTGAAGCTTTCTTT. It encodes CASLNRAMNTEAFF. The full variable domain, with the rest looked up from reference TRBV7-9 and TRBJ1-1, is DTGVSQNPRHKITKRGQNVTFRCDPISEHNRLYWYRQTLGQGPEFLTYFQNEAQLEKSRLLSDRFSAERPKGSFSTLEIQRTEQGDSAMYLCASLNRAMNTEAFFGQGTRLTVV.

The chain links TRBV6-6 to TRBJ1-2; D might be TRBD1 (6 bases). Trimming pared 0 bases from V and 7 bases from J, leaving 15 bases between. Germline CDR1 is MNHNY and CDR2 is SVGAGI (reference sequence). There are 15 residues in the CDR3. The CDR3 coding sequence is TGTGCCAGCAGTTACTCGGCAGGGGTTCTTTTTGGCTACACCTTC. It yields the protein CASSYSAGVLFGYTF.

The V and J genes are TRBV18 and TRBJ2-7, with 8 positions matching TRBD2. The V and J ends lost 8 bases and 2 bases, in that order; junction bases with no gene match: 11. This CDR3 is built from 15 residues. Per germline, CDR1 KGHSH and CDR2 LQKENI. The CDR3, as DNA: TGTGCCAGCGCTAGGACCGGGACTAGAACCTACGAGCAGTACTTC. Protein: CASARTGTRTYEQYF.

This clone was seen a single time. DNA of the CDR3: TGTGCCAGTAGTGCAGGGGAGGGAGGAGAACCCCAGCATTTT. This encodes CASSAGEGGEPQHF. V gene TRBV19 combines with J gene TRBJ1-5; D may be TRBD1 (6 bases). Germline CDR1 and CDR2: LNHDA and SQIVND (reference sequence). This CDR3 contains 14 residues. V gave up 5 bases and J gave up 10 bases, with 18 bases separating them.

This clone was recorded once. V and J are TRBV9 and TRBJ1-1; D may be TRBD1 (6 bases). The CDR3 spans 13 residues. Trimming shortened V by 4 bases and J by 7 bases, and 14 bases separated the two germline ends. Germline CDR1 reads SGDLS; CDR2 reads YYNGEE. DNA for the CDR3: TGTGCCAGCAGCCCCGGGACAAAAGATGAAGCTTTCTTT. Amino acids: CASSPGTKDEAFF.

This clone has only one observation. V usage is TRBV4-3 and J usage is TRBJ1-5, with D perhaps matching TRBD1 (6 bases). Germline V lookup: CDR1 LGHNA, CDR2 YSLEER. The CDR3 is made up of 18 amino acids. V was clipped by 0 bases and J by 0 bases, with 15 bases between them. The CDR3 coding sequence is TGCGCCAGCAGCCAAGATCGTGGGACAACATATAGCAATCAGCCCCAGCATTTT. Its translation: CASSQDRGTTYSNQPQHF.

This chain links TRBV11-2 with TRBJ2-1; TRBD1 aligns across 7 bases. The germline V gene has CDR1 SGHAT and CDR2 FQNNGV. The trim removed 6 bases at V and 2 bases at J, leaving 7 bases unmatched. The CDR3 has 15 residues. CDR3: CASRNTGDAYNEQFF. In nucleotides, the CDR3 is TGTGCCAGCAGGAATACAGGGGACGCCTACAATGAGCAGTTCTTC.

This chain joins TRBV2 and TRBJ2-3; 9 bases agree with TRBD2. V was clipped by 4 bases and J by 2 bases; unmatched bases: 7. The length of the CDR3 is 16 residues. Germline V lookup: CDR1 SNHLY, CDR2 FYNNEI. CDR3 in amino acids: CASSVDPSGVTDTQYF. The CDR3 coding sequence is TGTGCCAGCAGTGTCGACCCTAGCGGGGTCACAGATACGCAGTATTTT.

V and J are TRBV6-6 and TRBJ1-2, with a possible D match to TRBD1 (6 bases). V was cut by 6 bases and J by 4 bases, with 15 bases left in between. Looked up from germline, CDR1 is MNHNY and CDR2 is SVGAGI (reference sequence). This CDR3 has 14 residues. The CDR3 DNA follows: TGTGCCAGCAGCGACCGTACAGGGACCTATGGCTACACCTTC. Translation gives CASSDRTGTYGYTF.

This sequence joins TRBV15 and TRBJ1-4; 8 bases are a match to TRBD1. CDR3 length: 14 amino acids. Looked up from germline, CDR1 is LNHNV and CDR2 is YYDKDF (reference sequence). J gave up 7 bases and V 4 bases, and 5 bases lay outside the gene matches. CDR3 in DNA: TGTGCCACCAGCAACCCCGGGACAGGTGAAAAACTGTTTTTT. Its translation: CATSNPGTGEKLFF.

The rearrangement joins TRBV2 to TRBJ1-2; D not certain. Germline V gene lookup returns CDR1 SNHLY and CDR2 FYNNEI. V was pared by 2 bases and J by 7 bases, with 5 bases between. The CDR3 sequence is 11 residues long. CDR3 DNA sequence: TGTGCCAGCAGTGAAAACGGTGGCTACACCTTC. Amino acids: CASSENGGYTF.

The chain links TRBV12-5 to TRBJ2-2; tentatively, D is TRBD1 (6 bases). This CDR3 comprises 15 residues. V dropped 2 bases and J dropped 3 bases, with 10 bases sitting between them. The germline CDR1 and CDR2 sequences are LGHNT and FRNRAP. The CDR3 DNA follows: TGTGCTAGTGGTTTGCAGCAGGGGCACACCGGGGAGCTGTTTTTT. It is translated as CASGLQQGHTGELFF.

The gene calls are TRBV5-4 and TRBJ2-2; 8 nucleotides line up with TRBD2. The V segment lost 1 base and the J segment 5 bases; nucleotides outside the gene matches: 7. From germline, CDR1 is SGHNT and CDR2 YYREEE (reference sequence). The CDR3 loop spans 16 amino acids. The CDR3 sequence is CASSLSRGGTTGELFF. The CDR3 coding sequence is TGTGCCAGCAGCTTGTCACGGGGGGGAACGACCGGGGAGCTGTTTTTT.

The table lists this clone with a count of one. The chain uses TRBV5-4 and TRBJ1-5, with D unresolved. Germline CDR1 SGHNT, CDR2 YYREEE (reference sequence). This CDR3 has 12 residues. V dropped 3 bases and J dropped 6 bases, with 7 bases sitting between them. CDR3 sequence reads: CASSSPGQPQHF. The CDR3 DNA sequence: TGTGCCAGCAGCTCCCCAGGTCAGCCCCAGCATTTT.

CDR3 sequence reads: CASSRTSGGLEETQYF. CDR3 DNA sequence: TGTGCCAGCAGCCGAACTAGCGGGGGGCTTGAAGAGACCCAGTACTTC. This chain joins TRBV27 and TRBJ2-5; 12 bases are shared with TRBD2. The germline V gene has CDR1 MNHEY and CDR2 SMNVEV (reference sequence). This CDR3 region has 16 residues. With 6 bases clipped from V and 3 bases from J, the junction kept 8 bases outside the gene matches.

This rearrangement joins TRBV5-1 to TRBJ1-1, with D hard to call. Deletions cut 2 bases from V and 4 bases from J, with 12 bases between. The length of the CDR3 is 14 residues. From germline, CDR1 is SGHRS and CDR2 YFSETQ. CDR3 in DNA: TGCGCCAGCAGCTTTCGTTCGGGGAGCACTGAAGCTTTCTTT. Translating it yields CASSFRSGSTEAFF.

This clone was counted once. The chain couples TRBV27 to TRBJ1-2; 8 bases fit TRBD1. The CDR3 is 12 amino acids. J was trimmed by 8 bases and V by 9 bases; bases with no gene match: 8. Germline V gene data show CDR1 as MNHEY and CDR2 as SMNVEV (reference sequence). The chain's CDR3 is CASKTGGIGYTF. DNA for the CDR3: TGTGCCAGTAAAACAGGGGGGATAGGCTACACCTTC.